This TCR beta chain stems from a study of tumor-infiltrating lymphocytes in primary liver carcinoma. Study at large: Enrolled patients were male and female, aged 30 to 69 years.

From about 0.5 ug of total RNA, TCR beta-specific cDNA was reverse-transcribed using a constant-region primer. Three nested multiplex PCR rounds of slightly modified ARM-PCR generated TCR beta libraries. A C-beta reverse primer and TRBV1-TRBV30 forward primers served in each of the first two PCR rounds, at 9 to 11 cycles apiece. TCRdb reprocessed the multiplex PCR reads via MiXCR and lists one record per CDR3 protein. This sample has approximately 340,000 distinct CDR3 sequences; less than 70% occur once, and the top ten carry approximately 5.9%. Germline DNA was also extracted, and blood RNA was taken from unsorted whole blood. Germline CDR1 and CDR2: SGHNT and YENEEA. V trimming: 5 bases; J trimming: 4 bases; junction bases outside the gene matches: 7. The CDR3 contains 15 residues.

J is TRBJ2-1 and V is TRBV11-3; 8 nucleotides line up with TRBD1. Material: peripheral blood. The receptor was derived from a man in his forties with primary liver carcinoma and hepatitis B virus infection. The CDR3 reads CASSMGTGGYNEQFF. The CDR3 DNA sequence: TGTGCCAGCAGCATGGGGACAGGAGGATACAATGAGCAGTTCTTC.